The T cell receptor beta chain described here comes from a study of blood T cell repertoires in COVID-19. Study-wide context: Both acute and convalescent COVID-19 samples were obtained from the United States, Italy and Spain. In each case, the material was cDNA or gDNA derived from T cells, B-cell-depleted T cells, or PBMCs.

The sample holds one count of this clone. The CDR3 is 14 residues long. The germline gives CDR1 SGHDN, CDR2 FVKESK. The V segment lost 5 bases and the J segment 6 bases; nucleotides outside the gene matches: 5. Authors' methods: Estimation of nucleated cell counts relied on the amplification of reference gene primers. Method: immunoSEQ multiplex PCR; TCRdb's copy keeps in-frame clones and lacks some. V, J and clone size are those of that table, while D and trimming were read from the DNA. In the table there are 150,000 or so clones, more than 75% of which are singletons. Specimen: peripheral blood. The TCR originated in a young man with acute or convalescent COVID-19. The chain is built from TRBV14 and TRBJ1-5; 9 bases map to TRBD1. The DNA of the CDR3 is TGTGCCAGCAGCTCCGGGACAGGGACTCAGCCCCAGCATTTT. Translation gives CASSSGTGTQPQHF.